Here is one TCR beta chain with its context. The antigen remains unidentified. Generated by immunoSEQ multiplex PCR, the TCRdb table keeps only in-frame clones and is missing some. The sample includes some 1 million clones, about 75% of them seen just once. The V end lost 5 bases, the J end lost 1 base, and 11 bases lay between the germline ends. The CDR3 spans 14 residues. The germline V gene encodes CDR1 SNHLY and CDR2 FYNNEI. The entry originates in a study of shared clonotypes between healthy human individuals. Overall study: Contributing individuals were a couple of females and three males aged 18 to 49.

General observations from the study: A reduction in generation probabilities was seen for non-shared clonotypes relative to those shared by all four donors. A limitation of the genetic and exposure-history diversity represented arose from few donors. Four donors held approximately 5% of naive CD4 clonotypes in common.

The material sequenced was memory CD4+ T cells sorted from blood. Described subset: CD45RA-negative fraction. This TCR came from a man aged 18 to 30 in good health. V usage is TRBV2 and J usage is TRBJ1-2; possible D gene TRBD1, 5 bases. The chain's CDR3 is CASSTQEVNYGYTF. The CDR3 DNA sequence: TGTGCCAGCAGTACACAGGAAGTTAACTATGGCTACACCTTC.